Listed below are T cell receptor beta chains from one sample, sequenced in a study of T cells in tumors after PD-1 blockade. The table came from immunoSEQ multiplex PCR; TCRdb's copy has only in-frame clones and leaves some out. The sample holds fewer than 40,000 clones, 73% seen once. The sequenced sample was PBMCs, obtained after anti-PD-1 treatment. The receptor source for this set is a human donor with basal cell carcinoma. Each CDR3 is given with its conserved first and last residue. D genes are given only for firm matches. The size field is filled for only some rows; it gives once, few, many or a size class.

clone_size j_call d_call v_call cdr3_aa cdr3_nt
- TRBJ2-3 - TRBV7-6 CASSLVGGATDTQYF TGTGCCAGCAGCTTAGTAGGGGGAGCAACAGATACGCAGTATTTT
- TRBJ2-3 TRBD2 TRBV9 CASSVGLAVDTQYF TGTGCCAGCAGCGTAGGGCTAGCGGTGGATACGCAGTATTTT
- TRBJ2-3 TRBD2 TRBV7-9 CASSPGGDTQYF TGTGCCAGCAGCCCCGGGGGGGATACGCAGTATTTT
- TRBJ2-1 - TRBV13 CASSLFRRNEQFF TGTGCCAGCAGCTTATTTAGGCGGAATGAGCAGTTCTTC
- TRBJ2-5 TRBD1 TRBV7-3 CASSLGQGETQYF TGTGCCAGCAGCCTCGGACAGGGAGAGACCCAGTACTTC
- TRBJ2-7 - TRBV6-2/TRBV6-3 CASSYSRVTTYEQYF TGTGCCAGCAGTTACTCGCGGGTTACCACCTACGAGCAGTACTTC
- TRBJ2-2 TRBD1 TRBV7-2 CASSSQGALPGELFF TGTGCCAGCAGCTCCCAGGGGGCGCTCCCCGGGGAGCTGTTTTTT
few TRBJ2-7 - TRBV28 CASRLLQEQYF TGTGCCAGCAGGTTACTACAGGAGCAGTACTTC
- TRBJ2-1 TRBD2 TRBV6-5 CASQTSGRSDEQFF TGTGCCAGCCAGACTAGCGGGAGGTCGGATGAGCAGTTCTTC
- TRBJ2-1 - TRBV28 CASSFSYEQFF TGTGCCAGCAGTTTTTCATATGAGCAGTTCTTC
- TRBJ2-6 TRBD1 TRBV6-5 CASSTGTAGANVLTF TGTGCCAGCAGTACTGGGACAGCGGGGGCCAACGTCCTGACTTTC
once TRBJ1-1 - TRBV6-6 CASSFSFDTEAFF TGTGCCAGCAGTTTTTCGTTCGACACTGAAGCTTTCTTT
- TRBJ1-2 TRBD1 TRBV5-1 CASSLRTGGDGYGYTF TGCGCCAGCAGCTTGCGAACAGGGGGCGATGGATATGGCTACACCTTC
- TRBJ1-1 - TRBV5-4 CASSWTVNTEAFF TGTGCCAGCAGCTGGACGGTGAACACTGAAGCTTTCTTT
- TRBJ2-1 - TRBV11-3 CASSPAPTPDNEQFF TGTGCCAGCAGCCCAGCCCCAACACCCGACAATGAGCAGTTCTTC
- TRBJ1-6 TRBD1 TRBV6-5 CASSYGDRLNSPLHF TGTGCCAGCAGTTACGGGGACAGGCTAAATTCACCCCTCCACTTT
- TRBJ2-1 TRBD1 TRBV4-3 CASSQDLGTGPYNEQFF TGCGCCAGCAGCCAAGATCTGGGGACAGGGCCATACAATGAGCAGTTCTTC
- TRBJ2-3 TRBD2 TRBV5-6 CASVRTSGMPDTQYF TGTGCCAGCGTAAGGACTAGCGGGATGCCAGATACGCAGTATTTT
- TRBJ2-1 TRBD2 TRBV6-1 CASSEAVRVAGRQFF TGTGCCAGCAGTGAAGCGGTCAGGGTAGCGGGTCGGCAGTTCTTC
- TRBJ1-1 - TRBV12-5 CASGLPRGAGEAFF TGTGCTAGTGGTTTGCCGAGGGGCGCGGGTGAAGCTTTCTTT
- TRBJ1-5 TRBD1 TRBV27 CASSTSGQPNQPQHF TGTGCCAGCAGTACCTCGGGACAGCCTAATCAGCCCCAGCATTTT
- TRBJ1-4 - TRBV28 CASRLQGREKLFF TGTGCCAGCAGGCTACAGGGCAGGGAAAAACTGTTTTTT
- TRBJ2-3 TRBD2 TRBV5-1 CASSMGLAGGPSDTQYF TGCGCCAGCAGCATGGGACTAGCGGGAGGGCCGAGTGATACGCAGTATTTT
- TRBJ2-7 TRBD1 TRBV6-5 CASSRDRGYEQYF TGTGCCAGCAGTCGGGACAGAGGCTACGAGCAGTACTTC
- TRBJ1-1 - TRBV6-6 CASSRALSTEAFF TGTGCCAGCAGTCGCGCCTTGAGTACTGAAGCTTTCTTT
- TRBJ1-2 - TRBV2 CASSDVGTSDGYTF TGTGCCAGCAGTGACGTAGGGACCTCTGATGGCTACACCTTC
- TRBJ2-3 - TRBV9 CASSVVAADTQYF TGTGCCAGCAGCGTAGTCGCCGCAGATACGCAGTATTTT
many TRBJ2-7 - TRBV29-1 CSVEEVGQGSYEQYF TGCAGCGTTGAGGAGGTAGGGCAGGGGTCCTACGAGCAGTACTTC